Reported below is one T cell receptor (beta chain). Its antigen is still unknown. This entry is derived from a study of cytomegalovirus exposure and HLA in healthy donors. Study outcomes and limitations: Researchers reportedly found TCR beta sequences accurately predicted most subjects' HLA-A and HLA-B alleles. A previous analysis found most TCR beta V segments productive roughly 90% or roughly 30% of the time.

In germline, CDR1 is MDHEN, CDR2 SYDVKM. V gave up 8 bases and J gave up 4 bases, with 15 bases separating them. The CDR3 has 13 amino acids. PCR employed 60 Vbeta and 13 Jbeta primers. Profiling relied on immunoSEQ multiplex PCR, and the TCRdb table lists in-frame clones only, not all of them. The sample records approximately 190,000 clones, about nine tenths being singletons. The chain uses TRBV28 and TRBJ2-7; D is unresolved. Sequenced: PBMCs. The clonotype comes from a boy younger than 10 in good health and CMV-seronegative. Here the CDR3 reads CASSEFGRYEQYF. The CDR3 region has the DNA TGTGCCAGCTCGGAGTTCGGTCGGTACGAGCAGTACTTC.